Sequencing of this T cell receptor (beta chain) was carried out in a study of blood T cell repertoires in COVID-19. Study in general: COVID-19 samples, acute and convalescent, were from the United States, Italy and Spain. PBMCs, B-cell-depleted T cells, or T cells were the source of the cDNA or gDNA that made up the material.

V shed 4 bases and J shed 1 base, with 7 bases lying between them. CDR3 length: 13 residues. The germline V gene has CDR1 MNHEY and CDR2 SVGAGI. Authors' processing steps: Nucleated cell counts were estimated from reference gene primer amplification. Method: immunoSEQ multiplex PCR; TCRdb's copy keeps in-frame clones and lacks some. The V and J calls and clone size were taken over from that table, and D and trimming were inferred from the DNA. This sample has 250,000 to 400,000 clones, with around 87% found just once. The V gene is TRBV6-5, the J gene TRBJ1-2, with D hard to call. The origin of this receptor is a man aged 45-65 years with active or convalescent COVID-19. What was sequenced was peripheral blood. The chain's CDR3 is CASSSTDNYGYTF. The CDR3 region has the DNA TGTGCCAGCAGTTCCACAGATAACTATGGCTACACCTTC.